This T cell receptor (beta chain) stems from a study of cytomegalovirus exposure and HLA in healthy donors. The study's findings and limits: Prior analysis indicated that the majority of TCR beta V segments exhibited productivity approximately 90% or approximately 30% of the time. TCR beta V- and J-gene trimming was later associated with a missense DCLRE1C variant.

60 Vbeta and 13 Jbeta primers were used in PCR. TCRdb keeps only in-frame clones here, not all; method: immunoSEQ multiplex PCR. The table records some 140,000 clones, around 83% of them present only once. Concerning this clone: Its target is unknown.

Germline CDR1 reads MDHEN; CDR2 reads SYDVKM. CDR3 length: 15 residues. V lost 4 bases and J lost 5; bases outside the gene matches: 9. The TCR was taken from a woman aged 25-40 years in good health and CMV-seropositive. Material for sequencing was PBMCs. This chain links TRBV28 with TRBJ2-3; 7 bases map to TRBD2. As DNA, the CDR3 is TGTGCCAGCAGTTCTAGCGGCCATCTGGAAGATACGCAGTATTTT. It yields the protein CASSSSGHLEDTQYF.